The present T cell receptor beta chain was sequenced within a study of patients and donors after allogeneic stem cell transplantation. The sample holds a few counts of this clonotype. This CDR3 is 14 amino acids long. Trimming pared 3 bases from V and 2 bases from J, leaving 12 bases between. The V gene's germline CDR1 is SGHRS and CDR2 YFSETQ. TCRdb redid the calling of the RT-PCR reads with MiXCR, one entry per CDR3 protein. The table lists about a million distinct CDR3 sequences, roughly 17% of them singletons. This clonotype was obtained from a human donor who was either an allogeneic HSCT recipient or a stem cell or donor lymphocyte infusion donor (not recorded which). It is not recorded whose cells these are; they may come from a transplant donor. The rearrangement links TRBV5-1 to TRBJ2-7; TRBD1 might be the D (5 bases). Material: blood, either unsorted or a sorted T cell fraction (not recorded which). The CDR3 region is CASSSGLSAYEQYF. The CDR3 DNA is TGCGCCAGCAGCTCAGGGTTATCGGCCTACGAGCAGTACTTC. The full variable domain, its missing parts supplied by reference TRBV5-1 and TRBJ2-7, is KAGVTQTPRYLIKTRGQQVTLSCSPISGHRSVSWYQQTPGQGLQFLFEYFSETQRNKGNFPGRFSGRQFSNSRSEMNVSTLELGDSALYLCASSSGLSAYEQYFGPGTRLTVT.